The sequence of this T cell receptor beta chain was determined in a study of blood T cells in healthy people across ages. Study-wide results and limits: Whereas aged donors had fewer naive CD4+ cells, long-lived donors had more of them and higher diversity.

As regards this clonotype: Its target is not known.

The CDR3 is 16 amino acids. V was shortened by 4 bases and J by 7 bases, with 20 bases between the two germline ends. The germline V gene has CDR1 MGHDK and CDR2 SYGVNS. Every participating donor contributed about 10 milliliters of peripheral blood through a draw. Alongside a J-beta primer mix, a sample-barcoded 5' primer served in a second PCR lasting roughly 6 to 12 cycles. TCRdb processed the 5' RACE reads anew with MiXCR; each CDR3 protein has one entry. The sample yields hundreds of thousands of distinct CDR3 sequences, roughly 43% seen once. The sequence was obtained from a woman aged 60-75 years in good health. The specimen was blood. This chain joins TRBV25-1 and TRBJ1-5; D not resolved. The CDR3 is CASSVGIPGTGQPQHF. CDR3 nucleotides: TGTGCCAGCAGTGTAGGGATTCCGGGAACGGGGCAGCCCCAGCATTTT.